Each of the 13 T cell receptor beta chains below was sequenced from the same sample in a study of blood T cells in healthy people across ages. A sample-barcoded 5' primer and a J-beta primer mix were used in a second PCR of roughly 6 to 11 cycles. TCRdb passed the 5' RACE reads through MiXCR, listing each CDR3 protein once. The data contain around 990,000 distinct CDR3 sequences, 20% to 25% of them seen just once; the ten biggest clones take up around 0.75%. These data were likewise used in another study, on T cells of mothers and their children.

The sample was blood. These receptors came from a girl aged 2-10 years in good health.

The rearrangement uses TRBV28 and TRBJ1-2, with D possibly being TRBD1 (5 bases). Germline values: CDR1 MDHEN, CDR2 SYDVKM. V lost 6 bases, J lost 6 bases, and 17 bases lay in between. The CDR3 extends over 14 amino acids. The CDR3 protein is CASSAILGGNGYTF. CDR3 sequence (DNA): TGTGCCAGCAGCGCTATCCTTGGGGGAAATGGCTACACCTTC.

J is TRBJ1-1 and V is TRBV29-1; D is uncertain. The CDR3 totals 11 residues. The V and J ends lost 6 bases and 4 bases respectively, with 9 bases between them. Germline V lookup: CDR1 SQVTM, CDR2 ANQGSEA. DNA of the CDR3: TGCAGCGTCTCCCTCCCCACTGAAGCTTTCTTT. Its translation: CSVSLPTEAFF.

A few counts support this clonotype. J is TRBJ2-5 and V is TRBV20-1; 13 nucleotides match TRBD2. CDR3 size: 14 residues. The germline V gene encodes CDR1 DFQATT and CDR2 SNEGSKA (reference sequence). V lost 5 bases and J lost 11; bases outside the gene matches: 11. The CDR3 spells CSAGGTSGNLGQYF. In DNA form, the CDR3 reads TGCAGTGCTGGGGGGACTAGCGGGAATCTCGGGCAGTACTTC.

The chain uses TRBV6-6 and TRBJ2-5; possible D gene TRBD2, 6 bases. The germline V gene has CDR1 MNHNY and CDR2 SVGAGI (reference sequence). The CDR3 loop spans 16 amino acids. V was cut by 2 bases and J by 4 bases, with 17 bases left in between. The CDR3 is CASSYPLTGVGETQYF. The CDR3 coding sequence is TGTGCCAGCAGTTACCCCCTTACGGGAGTGGGAGAGACCCAGTACTTC.

The CDR3 nucleotides read TGTGCCAGCAGCCAGAGGGGCAGAGCACAAGAGACCCAGTACTTC. This encodes CASSQRGRAQETQYF. V is TRBV3-1 and J is TRBJ2-5; tentatively, D is TRBD1 or TRBD2 (5 bases each). V lost 3 bases to trimming and J lost 2 bases, with 13 bases between them. The germline CDR1 and CDR2 sequences are LGHDT and YNNKEL (reference sequence). This CDR3 is 15 amino acids long.

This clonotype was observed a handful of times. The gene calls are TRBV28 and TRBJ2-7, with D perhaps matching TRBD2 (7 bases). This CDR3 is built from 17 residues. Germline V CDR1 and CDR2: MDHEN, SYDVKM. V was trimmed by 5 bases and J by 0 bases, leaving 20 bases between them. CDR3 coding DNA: TGTGCCAGCAGTCCCCTCGGACTAGGACAGAACTCCTACGAGCAGTACTTC. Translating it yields CASSPLGLGQNSYEQYF.

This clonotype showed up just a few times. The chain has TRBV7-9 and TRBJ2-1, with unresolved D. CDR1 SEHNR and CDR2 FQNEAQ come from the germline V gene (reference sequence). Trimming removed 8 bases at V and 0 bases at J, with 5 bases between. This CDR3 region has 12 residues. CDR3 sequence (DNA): TGTGCCAGCGCGATCTCCTACAATGAGCAGTTCTTC. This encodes CASAISYNEQFF.

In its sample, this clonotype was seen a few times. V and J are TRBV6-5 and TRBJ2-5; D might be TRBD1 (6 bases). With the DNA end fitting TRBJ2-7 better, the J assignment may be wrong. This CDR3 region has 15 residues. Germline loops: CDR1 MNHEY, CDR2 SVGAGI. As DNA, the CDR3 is TGTGCCAGCAGTTACTTGCGGCAGGGGAGTTACGAGCAGTACTTC. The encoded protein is CASSYLRQGSYEQYF.

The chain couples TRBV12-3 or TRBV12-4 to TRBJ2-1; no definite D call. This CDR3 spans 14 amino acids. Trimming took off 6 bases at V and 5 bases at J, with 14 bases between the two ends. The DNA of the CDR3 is TGTGCCAGCAGAACCGAGACATTTAACAATGAGCAGTTCTTC. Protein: CASRTETFNNEQFF.

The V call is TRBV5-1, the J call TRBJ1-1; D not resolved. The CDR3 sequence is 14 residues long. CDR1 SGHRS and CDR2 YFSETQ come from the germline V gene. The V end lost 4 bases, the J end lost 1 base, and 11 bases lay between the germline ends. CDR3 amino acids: CASSSIDQNTEAFF. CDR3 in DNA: TGCGCCAGCAGCAGCATAGATCAGAACACTGAAGCTTTCTTT. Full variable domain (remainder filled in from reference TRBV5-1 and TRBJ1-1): KAGVTQTPRYLIKTRGQQVTLSCSPISGHRSVSWYQQTPGQGLQFLFEYFSETQRNKGNFPGRFSGRQFSNSRSEMNVSTLELGDSALYLCASSSIDQNTEAFFGQGTRLTVV.

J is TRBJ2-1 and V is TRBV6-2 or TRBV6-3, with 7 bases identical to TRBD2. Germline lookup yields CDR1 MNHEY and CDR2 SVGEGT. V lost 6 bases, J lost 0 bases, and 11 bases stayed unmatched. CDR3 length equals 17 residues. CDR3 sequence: CASRTRLALSSYNEQFF. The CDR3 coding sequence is TGTGCCAGCAGAACCAGACTAGCTTTAAGCTCCTACAATGAGCAGTTCTTC.

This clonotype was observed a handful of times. CDR3 amino acids: CSAGSGRASETQYF. As DNA, the CDR3 is TGCAGTGCTGGGAGCGGGAGGGCCTCAGAGACCCAGTACTTC. The rearrangement joins TRBV20-1 to TRBJ2-5; 10 nucleotides match TRBD2. CDR1 and CDR2 (germline): DFQATT, SNEGSKA (reference sequence). V was pared by 5 bases and J by 4 bases, with 7 bases of the junction left unmatched. CDR3 size: 14 residues.

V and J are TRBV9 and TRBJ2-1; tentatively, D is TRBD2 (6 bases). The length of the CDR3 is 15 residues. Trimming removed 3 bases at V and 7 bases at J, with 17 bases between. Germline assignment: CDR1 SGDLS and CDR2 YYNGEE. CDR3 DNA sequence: TGTGCCAGCAGCGCCCTGCGGGGAGAGGGAAATGAGCAGTTCTTC. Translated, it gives CASSALRGEGNEQFF.